The 16 T cell receptor beta chains in this list originate from one sample, sequenced in a study of blood T cell repertoires in COVID-19 (dated by TCRdb to the early 2020s). The method behind the library was the immunoSEQ multiplex PCR assay. TCRdb took over this immuneACCESS table, retaining in-frame rearrangements with V and J assigned. Such tables are incomplete; in checked studies, under half of the missing clones stem from an unresolved V gene, and the remainder is unexplained. Recorded for this sample are roughly 100,000 clones; more than 75% of them occurred a single time. The ten biggest clones cover roughly 15% of the sample. Material for sequencing was peripheral blood. These receptors all stem from a man in his forties or fifties with acute or convalescent COVID-19.

The chain combines TRBV29-1 with TRBJ2-7; D is perhaps TRBD2 (5 bases). Deletions cut 4 bases from V and 1 base from J, with 8 bases between. The CDR3 extends over 12 amino acids. Germline CDR1 is SQVTM and CDR2 is ANQGSEA. The chain's CDR3 is CSVVAFSYEQYF. The CDR3 coding sequence is TGCAGCGTTGTAGCGTTTTCCTACGAGCAGTACTTC.

This clone was observed a handful of times. The gene calls are TRBV4-2 and TRBJ2-2; TRBD2 might be the D (5 bases). Germline V gene data show CDR1 as LGHNA and CDR2 as YNFKEQ. CDR3 length: 15 residues. Trimming cost V 4 bases and J 4 bases, with 13 bases left between them. CDR3 protein: CASSLRGPGTGELFF. In DNA, the CDR3 is TGTGCCAGCAGCCTACGAGGGCCCGGCACCGGGGAGCTGTTTTTT.

The rearrangement joins TRBV5-6 to TRBJ2-1; D is unclear. With 4 bases removed from V and 5 bases from J, the gap between germline ends came to 16 bases. CDR1 is SGHDT, CDR2 YYEEEE, per germline. CDR3 size: 15 residues. The CDR3 loop is CASSDGRRPNNEQFF. The CDR3 coding sequence is TGTGCCAGCAGCGACGGCCGGAGACCGAACAATGAGCAGTTCTTC. The entire variable domain, with the rest obtained from reference TRBV5-6 and TRBJ2-1, is as follows: DAGVTQSPTHLIKTRGQQVTLRCSPKSGHDTVSWYQQALGQGPQFIFQYYEEEERQRGNFPDRFSGHQFPNYSSELNVNALLLGDSALYLCASSDGRRPNNEQFFGPGTRLTVL.

The V gene is TRBV11-2, the J gene TRBJ2-1; 8 positions agree with TRBD2. The CDR3 has 16 amino acids. From germline, CDR1 is SGHAT and CDR2 FQNNGV. The trim removed 4 bases at V and 2 bases at J, leaving 7 bases unmatched. CDR3 loop: CASSYPRGDPYNEQFF. DNA for the CDR3: TGTGCCAGCAGCTATCCGCGGGGGGACCCCTACAATGAGCAGTTCTTC.

The CDR3 sequence is CAWTPGTGELFF. In nucleotides, the CDR3 is TGTGCCTGGACCCCAGGCACCGGGGAGCTGTTTTTT. The J gene is TRBJ2-2, the V gene TRBV30; D remains ambiguous. Trimming stripped 4 bases from V and 4 bases from J, with 7 bases between. CDR3 length: 12 residues. Germline assignment: CDR1 GTSNPN and CDR2 SVGIG (reference sequence). The full variable domain, completed using reference TRBV30 and TRBJ2-2, is SQTIHQWPATLVQPVGSPLSLECTVEGTSNPNLYWYRQAAGRGLQLLFYSVGIGQISSEVPQNLSASRPQDRQFILSSKKLLLSDSGFYLCAWTPGTGELFFGEGSRLTVL.

The rearrangement uses TRBV2 and TRBJ1-2; no definite D call. The germline CDR1 and CDR2 sequences are SNHLY and FYNNEI. Trimming removed 4 bases at V and 6 bases at J, with 21 bases between. The CDR3 loop spans 16 amino acids. The CDR3 loop reads CASSGISNSLGDGYTF. The CDR3 DNA is TGTGCCAGCAGTGGGATTTCGAACAGCCTCGGGGATGGCTACACCTTC.

V and J are TRBV9 and TRBJ2-7; D may be TRBD1 (6 bases). The CDR3 contains 14 residues. Germline V gives CDR1 SGDLS, CDR2 YYNGEE. Trimming removed 3 bases at V and 2 bases at J, with 12 bases between. CDR3 region: CASSEGQSTYEQYF. CDR3 in DNA: TGTGCCAGCAGCGAAGGACAGTCAACCTACGAGCAGTACTTC.

In this sample, this clone is medium-sized (0.01 to 0.1%). V is TRBV28 and J is TRBJ2-3; the D is unclear. Germline CDR1 MDHEN, CDR2 SYDVKM. Deletions cut 5 bases from V and 2 bases from J, with 5 bases between. The CDR3 contains 12 residues. The CDR3 protein is CASSLDTDTQYF. In DNA form, the CDR3 reads TGTGCCAGCAGTCTAGACACAGATACGCAGTATTTT.

The chain links TRBV19 to TRBJ2-3, with D perhaps TRBD2 (5 bases). CDR3 length: 15 amino acids. V lost 6 bases and J 4 bases, leaving 17 bases between the germline ends. Germline loops: CDR1 LNHDA, CDR2 SQIVND (reference sequence). The CDR3 DNA sequence: TGTGCCAGTAGCCCCGCGGGTCTAAACGCAGATACGCAGTATTTT. Translated, it gives CASSPAGLNADTQYF.

This chain connects TRBV30 to TRBJ2-3; D possibly corresponds to TRBD2 (6 bases). V was shortened by 7 bases and J by 5 bases, with 19 bases between the two germline ends. CDR1 is GTSNPN and CDR2 is SVGIG in the germline V gene (reference sequence). The CDR3 covers 14 residues. DNA of the CDR3: TGTGCCTATTCACGGGGGATCGCAGGAGATACGCAGTATTTT. It yields the protein CAYSRGIAGDTQYF.

The CDR3 spells CASGWFGTSGNNEQFF. The CDR3 nucleotides read TGCGCCAGCGGATGGTTTGGGACTAGCGGGAACAATGAGCAGTTCTTC. The chain links TRBV10-1 to TRBJ2-1, with 13 bases lining up with TRBD2. There are 16 residues in the CDR3. The V gene's germline CDR1 is WNHNN and CDR2 SYGVQD (reference sequence). V gave up 8 bases and J gave up 5 bases; unmatched junction bases: 9.

This chain connects TRBV28 to TRBJ1-2; D not certain. Germline values: CDR1 MDHEN, CDR2 SYDVKM. Trimming removed 10 bases from V and 4 bases from J, with 13 bases in between. The CDR3 has 12 residues. Written as DNA, the CDR3 is TGTGCCACCAATAGAGGTGCCTATGGCTACACCTTC. Translated: CATNRGAYGYTF.

The chain couples TRBV7-8 to TRBJ2-6, with 7 bases fitting TRBD2. This CDR3 is 18 amino acids long. J gave up 1 base and V 5 bases, and 11 bases lay outside the gene matches. The germline V gene has CDR1 SGHVS and CDR2 FQNEAQ. The CDR3 DNA reads as TGTGCCAGCAGCCCGCCCGGACTAGACTTTTCTGGGGCCAACGTCCTGACTTTC. Its translation is CASSPPGLDFSGANVLTF.

This rearrangement joins TRBV12-3 or TRBV12-4 to TRBJ1-1, with D perhaps matching TRBD1 (5 bases). Trimming pared 6 bases from V and 2 bases from J, leaving 10 bases between. The CDR3 runs 13 residues. The CDR3 here is CASSDQGNTEAFF. CDR3 DNA sequence: TGTGCCAGCAGCGATCAGGGCAACACTGAAGCTTTCTTT.

The rearrangement joins TRBV19 to TRBJ2-7, with TRBD2 identical over 9 bases. CDR1 and CDR2 (germline): LNHDA, SQIVND (reference sequence). The CDR3 sequence is 15 residues long. V dropped 2 bases and J dropped 0; count of bases not matched to a gene: 2. The CDR3 is CASSIFSGSSYEQYF. In DNA form, the CDR3 reads TGTGCCAGTAGTATATTTAGCGGGAGCTCCTACGAGCAGTACTTC.

The rearrangement links TRBV10-3 to TRBJ2-5, with 10 bases lining up with TRBD1. Unmatched junction bases numbered 3, after V lost 6 bases and J lost 2 bases. The CDR3 is made up of 14 amino acids. Germline V gene data show CDR1 as ENHRY and CDR2 as SYGVKD. The CDR3 DNA reads as TGTGCCATCAGCGAGGGACAGGGGCAAGAGACCCAGTACTTC. This sequence encodes CAISEGQGQETQYF.